Listed below are T cell receptor beta chains from one sample, sequenced in a study of response to subunit inactivated influenza vaccine. TCRdb independently ran MiXCR on the RT-PCR reads; one entry per CDR3 protein. This sample carries about 610,000 distinct CDR3 sequences, around 15% of them seen once, and the ten largest clones take around 10%. Sample: PBMCs from blood, taken approximately 12 days after vaccination. All receptors derive from a man between 45 and 60 years old who received an inactivated influenza vaccine. CDR3s include the opening cysteine and the closing phenylalanine or tryptophan. Fields, in order: J gene, V gene, D gene, clone size, CDR3 protein, CDR3 DNA. The D gene is left open where the match is weak. Rows give clone size only sometimes, using once, few, many, or a class for an expanded clone.

j_call: TRBJ1-5
v_call: TRBV7-6
d_call: -
clone_size: few
cdr3_aa: CASEGSKQPQHF
cdr3_nt: TGTGCCAGTGAGGGAAGTAAGCAGCCCCAGCATTTT

j_call: TRBJ1-2
v_call: TRBV7-9
d_call: -
clone_size: few
cdr3_aa: CASSPRAHGYTF
cdr3_nt: TGTGCCAGCAGCCCCCGGGCCCATGGCTACACCTTC

j_call: TRBJ2-5
v_call: TRBV7-6
d_call: -
clone_size: -
cdr3_aa: CASDLWPKETQYF
cdr3_nt: TGTGCCAGCGATTTGTGGCCTAAAGAGACCCAGTACTTC

j_call: TRBJ2-5
v_call: TRBV29-1
d_call: -
clone_size: -
cdr3_aa: CSALRGRLTETQYF
cdr3_nt: TGCAGCGCACTACGGGGTCGGCTAACGGAGACCCAGTACTTC

j_call: TRBJ2-2
v_call: TRBV12-3/TRBV12-4
d_call: -
clone_size: -
cdr3_aa: CASSPRGMNTGELFF
cdr3_nt: TGTGCCAGCAGTCCCAGGGGTATGAACACCGGGGAGCTGTTTTTT

j_call: TRBJ1-2
v_call: TRBV12-3/TRBV12-4
d_call: TRBD1
clone_size: many
cdr3_aa: CASSPNPDRAYGYTF
cdr3_nt: TGTGCCAGCAGTCCCAACCCCGACAGGGCCTATGGCTACACCTTC

j_call: TRBJ2-6
v_call: TRBV7-2
d_call: -
clone_size: few
cdr3_aa: CASSQADVLLRVLTF
cdr3_nt: TGTGCCAGCAGCCAAGCGGACGTCCTTTTAAGGGTCCTGACTTTC

j_call: TRBJ1-2
v_call: TRBV20-1
d_call: TRBD1
clone_size: -
cdr3_aa: CSARERDSYGYTF
cdr3_nt: TGCAGTGCTAGAGAGAGGGACAGCTATGGCTACACCTTC

j_call: TRBJ2-1
v_call: TRBV6-4
d_call: -
clone_size: few
cdr3_aa: CASSPQISSTNEQFF
cdr3_nt: TGTGCCAGCAGTCCCCAAATATCCAGCACCAATGAGCAGTTCTTC

j_call: TRBJ1-2
v_call: TRBV9
d_call: -
clone_size: few
cdr3_aa: CASTQRAENYGYTF
cdr3_nt: TGTGCCAGCACCCAAAGGGCGGAAAACTATGGCTACACCTTC

j_call: TRBJ2-3
v_call: TRBV5-6
d_call: TRBD2
clone_size: many
cdr3_aa: CASSKGLAMVTDTQYF
cdr3_nt: TGTGCCAGCAGCAAGGGACTAGCCATGGTTACAGATACGCAGTATTTT

j_call: TRBJ2-2
v_call: TRBV12-3/TRBV12-4
d_call: TRBD1
clone_size: many
cdr3_aa: CASSSAGTGGAGELFF
cdr3_nt: TGTGCCAGCAGTTCAGCTGGGACAGGGGGGGCCGGGGAGCTGTTTTTT

j_call: TRBJ2-7
v_call: TRBV2
d_call: -
clone_size: -
cdr3_aa: CASSSSDTFYEQYF
cdr3_nt: TGTGCCAGCAGTTCCTCGGACACCTTCTACGAGCAGTACTTC

j_call: TRBJ2-7
v_call: TRBV7-9
d_call: -
clone_size: few
cdr3_aa: CASSPSGGARYEQYF
cdr3_nt: TGTGCCAGCAGCCCCTCCGGAGGGGCGCGATACGAGCAGTACTTC